The present T cell receptor (beta chain) was sequenced within a study of cytomegalovirus exposure and HLA in healthy donors. Study-level points and caveats: Whilst most TCR sequences proved rare, a subset of public TCRs occurred across many donors. Later genetic work tied a missense DCLRE1C variant to beta-chain V and J trimming. In an earlier analysis, in roughly 600 donors, most V segments appeared productive either ~90% or ~30% of the time. In a later analysis, at a false discovery rate of 0.05, 15,000 to 20,000 TCR beta sequences were associated with HLA alleles.

As concerns this clone: Its antigen is undetermined.

Vbeta (60) and Jbeta (13) primers were used in the PCR. Using immunoSEQ multiplex PCR, the repertoire was profiled, and TCRdb retains in-frame clones only, with some absent. This table holds around 150,000 clones, about 68% found once. CDR3 length: 15 residues. Germline-derived CDR1 and CDR2 are SGHNT and YYREEE (reference sequence). J lost 1 base, V lost 2 bases, and 3 bases had no gene match. The source of this sequence is a human donor in good health. The sample comprised PBMCs. The chain employs TRBV5-4 and TRBJ2-1; 7 nucleotides agree with TRBD2. This chain's CDR3 is CASSLRGSSYNEQFF. CDR3 bases: TGTGCCAGCAGCTTACGCGGGAGTTCCTACAATGAGCAGTTCTTC.